This is a list of T cell receptor beta chains from one sample in a study of T cell changes during pregnancy in multiple sclerosis. Some clones are missing from TCRdb's copy, which holds only in-frame ones; the method was immunoSEQ multiplex PCR. Counted here are about 40,000 clones, about 92% occurring once; the ten biggest clones make up around 1.2%. The sequenced sample was peripheral blood, obtained before pregnancy. The receptors originated from a female donor with multiple sclerosis, enrolled in a pregnancy study. The CDR3 runs from the conserved cysteine through the conserved F or W. Each record gives: clone size, V gene, CDR3 length, J gene, D gene, CDR3 DNA, CDR3 protein. The D gene is left open where the match is weak. Clone size, where shown, is once, few, many, or a class for clones that have expanded.

NA	TRBV27	14	TRBJ2-7	NA	TGTGCCAGCAGTTTAACCCAGAACTCCTACGAGCAGTACTTC	CASSLTQNSYEQYF
NA	TRBV5-1	14	TRBJ1-5	NA	TGCGCCAGCAGCGCGGACGGACACAATCAGCCCCAGCATTTT	CASSADGHNQPQHF
once	TRBV12-5	18	TRBJ2-2	TRBD2	TGTGCTAGTGGTTTGGCGAAGACTAGCGGGGCGAACACCGGGGAGCTGTTTTTT	CASGLAKTSGANTGELFF
once	TRBV19	16	TRBJ1-1	NA	TGTGCCAGTAGTATAGTGACAGGTCTCTTGAACACTGAAGCTTTCTTT	CASSIVTGLLNTEAFF
NA	TRBV7-2	15	TRBJ2-3	TRBD2	TGTGCCAGCAGCTTAGCAGCTAGCGGGTCAGATACGCAGTATTTT	CASSLAASGSDTQYF
NA	TRBV19	14	TRBJ2-4	NA	TGTGCCAGTAGTATACAGGGAGCCAAAAACATTCAGTACTTC	CASSIQGAKNIQYF
NA	TRBV9	16	TRBJ2-1	NA	TGTGCCAGCAGCGTAGGTCCAGGACATGGATACAATGAGCAGTTCTTC	CASSVGPGHGYNEQFF
NA	TRBV9	14	TRBJ1-2	TRBD1	TGTGCCAGCAGCGTAGGAGGGGGCTTCCATGGCTACACCTTC	CASSVGGGFHGYTF
NA	TRBV20-1	11	TRBJ2-7	NA	TGCAGTGTTCGCCAGGTTTACGAGCAGTACTTC	CSVRQVYEQYF
NA	TRBV27	15	TRBJ2-5	TRBD2	TGTGCCAGCAGTTTATTTGGCGGGAGGAGAGAGACCCAGTACTTC	CASSLFGGRRETQYF
NA	TRBV5-4	14	TRBJ1-4	NA	TGTGCCAGCAGCTTTCAGGGAACTAATGAAAAACTGTTTTTT	CASSFQGTNEKLFF
few	TRBV5-1	13	TRBJ2-2	NA	TGCGCCAGCAGCGGGCAGCTCACCGGGGAGCTGTTTTTT	CASSGQLTGELFF
NA	TRBV27	13	TRBJ1-5	TRBD1	TGTGCCAGCAGTGGGACAGAAGGGCAGCCCCAGCATTTT	CASSGTEGQPQHF
NA	TRBV11-2	15	TRBJ1-2	TRBD1	TGTGCCAGCAGCCCGACAGGGGTATTCGCCTATGGCTACACCTTC	CASSPTGVFAYGYTF
few	TRBV7-7	13	TRBJ1-1	NA	TGTGCCAGCAGCTTAGGCAGGAACACTGAAGCTTTCTTT	CASSLGRNTEAFF
NA	TRBV7-8	15	TRBJ1-4	NA	TGTGCCAGCAGCCCTGGACCAGGGCGGGGAGAAAAACTGTTTTTT	CASSPGPGRGEKLFF
NA	TRBV5-1	15	TRBJ2-5	TRBD1	TGCGCCAGCAGCTTGATATGGACAGGGAGGGAGACCCAGTACTTC	CASSLIWTGRETQYF
NA	TRBV20-1	11	TRBJ2-1	NA	TGCAGTGCGGAGGACTACAATGAGCAGTTCTTC	CSAEDYNEQFF
NA	TRBV6-1	14	TRBJ2-7	TRBD2	TGTGCCAGCAGTGGTACTAGCGGGATGTACGAGCAGTACTTC	CASSGTSGMYEQYF
NA	TRBV19	14	TRBJ2-3	TRBD2	TGTGCCAGTAGCAAGGGACTAGTAGCAGATACGCAGTATTTT	CASSKGLVADTQYF
NA	TRBV19	14	TRBJ1-2	NA	TGTGCCAGTAGTAGGGGGACTGCAAACTATGGCTACACCTTC	CASSRGTANYGYTF
NA	TRBV7-2	16	TRBJ1-4	TRBD1	TGTGCCAGCAGCTCCCAACAGGGGGCGCGGGCTGAAAAACTGTTTTTT	CASSSQQGARAEKLFF
NA	TRBV19	14	TRBJ1-1	TRBD1	TGTGCCAGTAGTTCCCTACAGGGGAGCACTGAAGCTTTCTTT	CASSSLQGSTEAFF
NA	TRBV5-1	15	TRBJ2-1	TRBD2	TGCGCCAGCAGCTTTGTACTAGCGGGCCACAATGAGCAGTTCTTC	CASSFVLAGHNEQFF
NA	TRBV7-2	14	TRBJ1-4	NA	TGTGCCAGCAGCCCTGGGAGGATTAATGAAAAACTGTTTTTT	CASSPGRINEKLFF
NA	TRBV9	14	TRBJ1-2	NA	TGTGCCAGCAGCGTGGCGACTCAATTCGACGGCTACACCTTC	CASSVATQFDGYTF
NA	TRBV6-5	15	TRBJ2-7	NA	TGTGCCAGCAGTTACTCGGGGGCCTTGTCCGACGAGCAGTACTTC	CASSYSGALSDEQYF
NA	TRBV2	17	TRBJ1-2	TRBD1	TGTGCCAGCAGTGGGGCCGGACAGGGAGCCCTTAGCTATGGCTACACCTTC	CASSGAGQGALSYGYTF
once	TRBV6-1	15	TRBJ1-2	NA	TGTGCCAGCAGTGAACGAGCCAGGGGCCTTTATGGCTACACCTTC	CASSERARGLYGYTF
NA	TRBV10-3	13	TRBJ2-7	NA	TGTGCCATCAGTGAGTCCCGAGTCTACGAGCAGTACTTC	CAISESRVYEQYF
NA	TRBV19	15	TRBJ1-4	NA	TGTGCCAGTAGTAGTTGGACAACAACTAATGAAAAACTGTTTTTT	CASSSWTTTNEKLFF
NA	TRBV5-4	13	TRBJ2-4	NA	TGTGCCAGCAGCTCCCGGAGGAAAAACATTCAGTACTTC	CASSSRRKNIQYF
NA	TRBV27	15	TRBJ1-5	NA	TGTGCCAGCAGTTTAGGGCGGGCCTTGAATCAGCCCCAGCATTTT	CASSLGRALNQPQHF
NA	TRBV10-2	13	TRBJ2-7	TRBD1	TGCGCCACCTCGATTGGGACAGTCTACGAGCAGTACTTC	CATSIGTVYEQYF
once	TRBV30	16	TRBJ2-7	NA	TGTGCCTGGAGTGTACTTAGGCAGGGTGGTCTTAGCGAGCAGTACTTC	CAWSVLRQGGLSEQYF
NA	TRBV5-1	18	TRBJ2-2	TRBD2	TGCGCCAGCAGCTTGACCGGGGCGGGAGGGCCAGCCACCGGGGAGCTGTTTTTT	CASSLTGAGGPATGELFF
NA	TRBV7-8	19	TRBJ2-3	TRBD1	TGTGCCAGCAGCAAACTACCGGGACAGGGGCCCCTTAGCACAGATACGCAGTATTTT	CASSKLPGQGPLSTDTQYF
NA	TRBV19	20	TRBJ2-1	TRBD2	TGTGCCAGTAGTATCGAAGGGTGGACTAGCGGATTTCTGGGGGAGAATGAGCAGTTCTTC	CASSIEGWTSGFLGENEQFF
NA	TRBV6-5	15	TRBJ2-7	TRBD2	TGTGCCAGCAGGCAAGCGGGAGCACATGGAGGCGAGCAGTACTTC	CASRQAGAHGGEQYF
NA	TRBV7-2	15	TRBJ2-1	TRBD2	TGTGCCAGCAGCTTACAAGCGGGAGGGTTGGGTGAGCAGTTCTTC	CASSLQAGGLGEQFF
NA	TRBV28	13	TRBJ2-7	NA	TGTGCCAGCAGTGGAACAGACGGTGATCAGCAGTACTTC	CASSGTDGDQQYF